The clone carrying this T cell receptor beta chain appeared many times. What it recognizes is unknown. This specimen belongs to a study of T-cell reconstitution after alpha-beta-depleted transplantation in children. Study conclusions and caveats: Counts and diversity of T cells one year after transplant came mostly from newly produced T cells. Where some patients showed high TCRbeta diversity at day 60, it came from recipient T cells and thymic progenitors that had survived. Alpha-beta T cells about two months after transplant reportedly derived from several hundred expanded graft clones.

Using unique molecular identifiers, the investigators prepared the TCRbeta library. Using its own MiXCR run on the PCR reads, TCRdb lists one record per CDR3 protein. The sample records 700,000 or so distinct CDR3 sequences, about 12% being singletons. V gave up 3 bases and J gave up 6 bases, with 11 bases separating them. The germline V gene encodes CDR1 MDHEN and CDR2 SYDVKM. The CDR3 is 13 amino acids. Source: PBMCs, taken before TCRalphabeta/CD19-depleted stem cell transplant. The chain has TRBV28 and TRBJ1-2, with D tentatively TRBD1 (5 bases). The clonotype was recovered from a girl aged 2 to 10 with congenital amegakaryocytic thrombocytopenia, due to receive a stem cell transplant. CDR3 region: CASSFSGSHGYTF. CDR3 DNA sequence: TGTGCCAGCAGTTTTTCAGGGTCCCATGGCTACACCTTC.